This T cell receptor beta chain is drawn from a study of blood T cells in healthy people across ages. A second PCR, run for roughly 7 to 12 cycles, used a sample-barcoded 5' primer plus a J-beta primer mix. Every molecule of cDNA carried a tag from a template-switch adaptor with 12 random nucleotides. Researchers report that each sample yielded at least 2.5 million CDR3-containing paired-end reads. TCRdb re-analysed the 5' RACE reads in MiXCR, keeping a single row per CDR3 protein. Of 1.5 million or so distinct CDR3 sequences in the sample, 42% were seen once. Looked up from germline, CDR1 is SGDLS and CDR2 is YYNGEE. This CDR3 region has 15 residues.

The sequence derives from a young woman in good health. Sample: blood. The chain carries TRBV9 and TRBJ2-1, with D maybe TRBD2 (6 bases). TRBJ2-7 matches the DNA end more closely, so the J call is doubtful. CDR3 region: CASSMLGSSYNEQYF. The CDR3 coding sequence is TGTGCCAGCAGCATGCTCGGGAGCTCCTACAATGAGCAGTACTTC.